These 29 T cell receptor beta chains share one sample of origin, sequenced in a study of T cells in Graves' hyperthyroidism and ophthalmopathy. Amplified regions were TCR beta CDR3 sequences from RNA transcripts. Initially, a first-round RT-PCR of the TCR CDR3 employed the HTBI primer set. TCRdb analysed the multiplex PCR reads with MiXCR anew, one entry per CDR3 protein. The sample includes 650,000 to 750,000 distinct CDR3 sequences, roughly 15% of them seen just once. Material: blood. All receptors derive from a young woman with Graves' hyperthyroidism.

This clonotype has ten or more counts. J is TRBJ2-7 and V is TRBV13; D gene uncertain. The CDR3 length is 12 residues. Germline loops: CDR1 PRHDT, CDR2 FYEKMQ (reference sequence). V was pared by 4 bases and J by 7 bases, with 11 bases between. CDR3 DNA sequence: TGTGCCAGCAGCTCGGCCCTTCTGGAGCAGTACTTC. It specifies CASSSALLEQYF.

Many counts were recorded for this clonotype. This rearrangement joins TRBV28 to TRBJ2-7, with no clear D. Trimming took 5 bases from V and 0 from J, leaving 11 bases between them. CDR3 size: 14 residues. Looked up from germline, CDR1 is MDHEN and CDR2 is SYDVKM. In DNA, the CDR3 is TGTGCCAGCAGTGGGGTTTACATCTCCTACGAGCAGTACTTC. This codes for CASSGVYISYEQYF.

This clonotype was observed many times. This rearrangement joins TRBV3-1 to TRBJ1-2; D remains ambiguous. CDR1 and CDR2 (germline): LGHDT, YNNKEL (reference sequence). V lost 0 bases to trimming and J lost 13 bases, with 12 bases between them. This CDR3 comprises 12 residues. In DNA, the CDR3 is TGTGCCAGCAGCCAAGATGGGAGGGAGTGCACCTTC. Protein sequence: CASSQDGRECTF.

The V and J genes are TRBV18 and TRBJ2-2, with D possibly TRBD2 on 5 matching bases. Between the trimmed V and J ends, which lost 2 bases and 3 bases, there was a span of 13 bases. This CDR3 has 16 amino acids. The germline gives CDR1 KGHSH, CDR2 LQKENI. The CDR3 sequence is CASSPEGGPDTGELFF. The CDR3 coding sequence is TGTGCCAGCTCACCAGAGGGTGGTCCCGACACCGGGGAGCTGTTTTTT. Drawing the rest from reference TRBV18 and TRBJ2-2, the complete variable domain is NAGVMQNPRHLVRRRGQEARLRCSPMKGHSHVYWYRQLPEEGLKFMVYLQKENIIDESGMPKERFSAEFPKEGPSILRIQQVVRGDSAAYFCASSPEGGPDTGELFFGEGSRLTVL.

The gene calls are TRBV28 and TRBJ2-7, with D possibly being TRBD2 (6 bases). Trimming removed 10 bases from V and 0 bases from J, with 13 bases in between. The CDR3 loop spans 13 amino acids. The germline CDR1 and CDR2 sequences are MDHEN and SYDVKM. In DNA form, the CDR3 reads TGTGCCACAATAGCGGAGGGCTCCTACGAGCAGTACTTC. Translation gives CATIAEGSYEQYF.

This clonotype occurred a few times. The rearrangement joins TRBV6-1 to TRBJ1-4; D remains ambiguous. This CDR3 comprises 15 residues. V lost 6 bases to trimming and J lost 3 bases, with 14 bases between them. In germline, CDR1 is MNHNS, CDR2 SASEGT. In DNA form, the CDR3 reads TGTGCCAGCAGCGGGCCGTGGAGTGCTAATGAAAAACTGTTTTTT. Translating it yields CASSGPWSANEKLFF.

This clonotype occurred many times. The chain couples TRBV30 to TRBJ2-7, with D perhaps matching TRBD1 (6 bases). Per the germline V gene, CDR1 is GTSNPN and CDR2 is SVGIG (reference sequence). CDR3 length: 15 residues. V was shortened by 2 bases and J by 2 bases, with 16 bases between the two germline ends. For the CDR3, the DNA is TGTGCCTGGAGTTCCAAGGACAGAGGACCCTACGAGCAGTACTTC. It translates to CAWSSKDRGPYEQYF.

In this sample, this clonotype turned up many times. The gene calls are TRBV30 and TRBJ2-7, with D perhaps matching TRBD1 or TRBD2 (5 bases each). The CDR3 length is 15 residues. Trimming pared 1 base from V and 3 bases from J, leaving 16 bases between. Germline CDR1 GTSNPN, CDR2 SVGIG (reference sequence). The CDR3 region has the DNA TGTGCCTGGAGTGGGTGGACTGGTGGGGGCTACGAGCAGTACTTC. Translating gives CAWSGWTGGGYEQYF.

At least ten counts were recorded for this clonotype. The chain couples TRBV28 to TRBJ2-7; 7 nucleotides match TRBD1. This CDR3 is built from 17 residues. V lost 2 bases, J lost 3 bases, and 13 bases stayed unmatched. Per the germline V gene, CDR1 is MDHEN and CDR2 is SYDVKM. CDR3 protein: CASSLLPTGWNGYEQYF. As DNA, the CDR3 is TGTGCCAGCAGTTTACTCCCGACAGGGTGGAACGGCTACGAGCAGTACTTC.

This clonotype was seen ten or more times. The chain recombines TRBV6-5 with TRBJ2-1; D may be TRBD2 (5 bases). This CDR3 has 16 amino acids. Trimming removed 2 bases at V and 5 bases at J, with 16 bases between. The V gene's germline CDR1 is MNHEY and CDR2 SVGAGI. The CDR3 coding sequence is TGTGCCAGCAGTTACGCCACGGGTCTAGCCCACAATGAGCAGTTCTTC. This gives the protein CASSYATGLAHNEQFF.

This clonotype was detected ten times or more. The V call is TRBV12-3 or TRBV12-4, the J call TRBJ2-3, with 8 bases aligning to TRBD1. The junction had 4 bases not matched to a gene; V was cut back by 6 bases and J by 5 bases. This CDR3 comprises 13 residues. The CDR3 sequence: CASRDGTGDTQYF. DNA of the CDR3: TGTGCCAGCAGGGACGGGACAGGAGATACGCAGTATTTT.

This clonotype has at least ten counts. The chain uses TRBV4-1 and TRBJ2-7; D may be TRBD1 (6 bases). Germline V CDR1 and CDR2: MGHRA, YSYEKL. The V end lost 0 bases, the J end lost 6 bases, and 21 bases lay between the germline ends. This CDR3 region has 17 residues. The CDR3 nucleotides are TGCGCCAGCAGCCAAGATCGTTCCGGGACAAGGACGCGCGAGCAGTACTTC. It translates to CASSQDRSGTRTREQYF.

Turning to this clonotype: A much bigger clone sits one base away, suggesting this may be a read error. This chain joins TRBV28 and TRBJ2-1; D remains unclear. This CDR3 has 12 amino acids. V lost 6 bases and J lost 10, with 13 bases in between. CDR1 is MDHEN, CDR2 SYDVKM, per germline. The CDR3 sequence: CASSEPAAEQFF. CDR3 DNA: TGTGCCAGCAGCGAACCGGCTGCCGAGCAGTTCTTC. Full variable domain (rest looked up from reference TRBV28 and TRBJ2-1): DVKVTQSSRYLVKRTGEKVFLECVQDMDHENMFWYRQDPGLGLRLIYFSYDVKMKEKGDIPEGYSVSREKKERFSLILESASTNQTSMYLCASSEPAAEQFFGPGTRLTVL.

This clonotype was observed many times. The chain employs TRBV30 and TRBJ1-1; D is undetermined. Deletions cut 0 bases from V and 2 bases from J, with 7 bases between. The germline CDR1 and CDR2 sequences are GTSNPN and SVGIG (reference sequence). The length of the CDR3 is 13 residues. CDR3 nucleotides: TGTGCCTGGAGTGTACGGGGTAACACTGAAGCTTTCTTT. Protein: CAWSVRGNTEAFF.

This clonotype was picked up many times. The V call is TRBV10-3, the J call TRBJ2-2; 7 positions agree with TRBD1. This CDR3 comprises 15 residues. J lost 0 bases, V lost 9 bases, and 7 bases had no gene match. The germline V gene encodes CDR1 ENHRY and CDR2 SYGVKD. The CDR3, as DNA: TGTGCCATTCTTAACGGGACAGCGAACACCGGGGAGCTGTTTTTT. It encodes CAILNGTANTGELFF.

This clonotype was counted many times. This chain connects TRBV12-3 or TRBV12-4 to TRBJ2-4, with 15 bases fitting TRBD2. The CDR3 has 22 residues. Unmatched junction bases numbered 17, after V lost 3 bases and J lost 2 bases. The CDR3 reads CASSLEGLAGGIIGFTKNIQYF. DNA for the CDR3: TGTGCCAGCAGTTTGGAGGGACTAGCGGGAGGTATAATTGGGTTTACCAAAAACATTCAGTACTTC.

The genes are TRBV11-3 and TRBJ2-1; 10 bases fit TRBD2. Trimming took 0 bases from V and 4 from J; bases not matched to a gene: 0. CDR3 length: 15 amino acids. CDR1 is SGHNT and CDR2 is YENEEA in the germline V gene. CDR3 protein: CASSLDSGGYNEQFF. CDR3 DNA: TGTGCCAGCAGCTTAGATAGCGGGGGGTACAATGAGCAGTTCTTC.

Notes on this clonotype: Since a much larger clone is just one base distant, this may be a read error. This rearrangement joins TRBV19 to TRBJ2-3, with D tentatively TRBD1 or TRBD2 (7 bases each). CDR3 size: 16 residues. Germline V CDR1 and CDR2: LNHDA, SQIVND (reference sequence). CDR3 coding DNA: TGTGCCGGTAGTACTGTCTCAGGGGGGGTTACAGATACGCAGTATTTT. Amino acid sequence: CAGSTVSGGVTDTQYF.

This clonotype was counted a few times. The chain uses TRBV6-2 or TRBV6-3 and TRBJ2-6; the D gene could be TRBD1 or TRBD2 (5 bases each). The CDR3 loop spans 18 amino acids. Germline V lookup: CDR1 MNHEY, CDR2 SVGEGT. Deletions cut 0 bases from V and 1 base from J, with 13 bases between. CDR3 nucleotide sequence: TGTGCCAGCAGTTACTCGGGGGAAGGGGAATCTGGGGCCAACGTCCTGACTTTC. Encoded protein: CASSYSGEGESGANVLTF.

This clonotype has a count of ten or more. The chain uses TRBV20-1 and TRBJ1-5, with D perhaps TRBD1 (5 bases). From germline, CDR1 is DFQATT and CDR2 SNEGSKA (reference sequence). Trimming removed 6 bases from V and 3 bases from J, with 12 bases in between. The CDR3 length is 13 residues. CDR3 residues: CSAQSGANQPQHF. The CDR3 coding sequence is TGCAGTGCCCAGTCCGGGGCCAATCAGCCCCAGCATTTT.

This clonotype showed up just a few times. This sequence may be a read error, since a much larger clone differs from it by one base. The rearrangement uses TRBV7-6 and TRBJ2-3; TRBD2 agrees at 7 bases. The length of the CDR3 is 15 residues. With 4 bases clipped from V and 6 bases from J, the junction kept 10 bases outside the gene matches. Looked up from germline, CDR1 is SGHVS and CDR2 is FNYEAQ. The CDR3 region is CASSSGGYPTDTQYF. The CDR3, as DNA: TGTGCCAGCAGCTCGGGGGGATACCCTACGGATACGCAGTATTTT.

The rearrangement joins TRBV10-3 to TRBJ2-1, with 10 bases fitting TRBD1. Trimming removed 6 bases from V and 5 bases from J; junction bases left unmatched: 1. The CDR3 length is 13 residues. Per the germline V gene, CDR1 is ENHRY and CDR2 is SYGVKD. The CDR3 DNA is TGTGCCATCAGGGGGACAGGGGACAATGAGCAGTTCTTC. It codes for CAIRGTGDNEQFF.

This clonotype showed up many times. The rearrangement uses TRBV18 and TRBJ2-1; 14 positions agree with TRBD2. The CDR3 sequence is 16 residues long. The V segment lost 4 bases and the J segment 9 bases; nucleotides outside the gene matches: 8. Germline values: CDR1 KGHSH, CDR2 LQKENI. The CDR3 sequence is CASSRGTSGRDGEQFF. DNA of the CDR3: TGTGCCAGCTCACGTGGGACTAGCGGGAGAGATGGTGAGCAGTTCTTC. Complete variable domain (other parts from reference TRBV18 and TRBJ2-1): NAGVMQNPRHLVRRRGQEARLRCSPMKGHSHVYWYRQLPEEGLKFMVYLQKENIIDESGMPKERFSAEFPKEGPSILRIQQVVRGDSAAYFCASSRGTSGRDGEQFFGPGTRLTVL.

V usage is TRBV29-1 and J usage is TRBJ2-2; D is unresolved. The germline gives CDR1 SQVTM, CDR2 ANQGSEA. The CDR3 loop spans 11 amino acids. The V gene lost 3 bases and the J gene lost 7 bases, with 6 bases spanning the gap. CDR3 sequence reads: CSVEDFGELFF. For the CDR3, the DNA is TGCAGCGTTGAGGATTTCGGGGAGCTGTTTTTT.

The V call is TRBV30, the J call TRBJ1-3; D is perhaps TRBD1 (6 bases). Germline CDR1 reads GTSNPN; CDR2 reads SVGIG (reference sequence). The V and J ends lost 5 bases and 2 bases respectively, with 10 bases between them. This CDR3 is 13 amino acids long. CDR3 residues: CAWGRGTGNTIYF. The CDR3 bases are TGTGCCTGGGGTAGGGGGACTGGAAACACCATATATTTT.

This clonotype was seen repeatedly, ten times or more. V usage is TRBV4-2 and J usage is TRBJ2-2; 7 nucleotides line up with TRBD1. This CDR3 region has 18 residues. Germline V gives CDR1 LGHNA, CDR2 YNFKEQ. Losses at the gene ends were 1 base for V and 1 base for J; bases not matched to a gene: 9. CDR3 loop: CASSQVALGQENTGELFF. CDR3 DNA: TGTGCCAGCAGCCAAGTAGCGTTAGGACAGGAGAACACCGGGGAGCTGTTTTTT.

The V gene is TRBV5-1, the J gene TRBJ2-7; D not certain. This CDR3 has 12 amino acids. The V gene lost 2 bases and the J gene lost 5 bases, with 8 bases spanning the gap. Germline V gene lookup returns CDR1 SGHRS and CDR2 YFSETQ. The CDR3 nucleotides are TGCGCCAGCAGCTTTGGATGGAACGAGCAGTACTTC. This encodes CASSFGWNEQYF. Full variable domain (remainder filled in from reference TRBV5-1 and TRBJ2-7): KAGVTQTPRYLIKTRGQQVTLSCSPISGHRSVSWYQQTPGQGLQFLFEYFSETQRNKGNFPGRFSGRQFSNSRSEMNVSTLELGDSALYLCASSFGWNEQYFGPGTRLTVT.

At least ten counts were recorded for this clonotype. This chain uses TRBV6-2 or TRBV6-3 with TRBJ2-5; D ambiguous. The CDR3 length is 15 residues. In germline, CDR1 is MNHEY, CDR2 SVGEGT. The V gene lost 0 bases and the J gene lost 5 bases, with 13 bases spanning the gap. The CDR3 here is CASSYSQVTGETQYF. CDR3 nucleotides: TGTGCCAGCAGTTACTCCCAGGTCACCGGGGAGACCCAGTACTTC.

The rearrangement uses TRBV20-1 and TRBJ2-1; D is undetermined. CDR3 length: 16 residues. CDR1 DFQATT and CDR2 SNEGSKA come from the germline V gene (reference sequence). V gave up 0 bases and J gave up 6 bases, with 18 bases separating them. The CDR3 here is CSARDRRSHSRNEQFF. CDR3 coding DNA: TGCAGTGCTAGAGATCGGCGGTCCCACTCCCGCAATGAGCAGTTCTTC.